The clone carrying this TCR beta chain has only one observation. The antigen is undetermined. Clones were sequenced by immunoSEQ multiplex PCR, and TCRdb holds only the in-frame ones, with some missing. The data contain about 680,000 clones, around 78% of them seen just once; the ten biggest clones take up 1.5% to 2%. CDR3 size: 16 residues. Per germline, CDR1 MNHEY and CDR2 SMNVEV (reference sequence). V lost 2 bases to trimming and J lost 4 bases, with 17 bases between them. Donors were healthy HIV-negative adults without recent acute infections or vaccinations. This sample is part of a study of shared clonotypes between healthy human individuals. Study-wide results and caveats: Non-shared clonotypes were found to have lower generation probabilities than the clonotypes that were shared by all four of the sorted-subset donors. What rarefaction showed was incomplete sorted-subset sequencing despite large depth. Larger estimated richness was generally seen in naive subsets than in memory subsets.

The rearrangement uses TRBV27 and TRBJ1-1; D is undetermined. The receptor was isolated from a woman in her 30s in good health. The sequenced sample was memory CD4+ T cells sorted from blood. Noted subset: CD45RA-negative fraction. As DNA, the CDR3 is TGTGCCAGCAGTTTAAGGAGGGTAGGCCCCGGCACTGAAGCTTTCTTT. Its translation is CASSLRRVGPGTEAFF.